The 31 T cell receptor beta chains presented below share a single source sample, sequenced in a study of human T cells and chemical hapten exposure. TCRdb re-called the RACE reads through MiXCR, storing one row per CDR3 protein. The top ten hold roughly 2.1% of the sample, which has just under 65,000 distinct CDR3 sequences, 9.5% to 12% seen once. Time point reported: patch test 3, about 24 weeks after DPC sensitization. The sample's treatment: therapeutic diphenylcyclopropenone sensitization with weekly scalp DPC. This specimen consisted of whole blood, obtained in connection with sensitization to the hapten diphenylcyclopropenone (DPC). The receptors come from a young woman with alopecia areata. Some clones in this sample may be carry-over from other donors' samples.

Details on this clonotype: A read error is possible here, since a much larger clone lies one base away. V gene TRBV18 combines with J gene TRBJ1-5; 9 bases match TRBD1. Germline values: CDR1 KGHSH, CDR2 LQKENI. The length of the CDR3 is 15 residues. CDR3: CASSPEDRGDQPRHF. The CDR3 DNA sequence: TGTGCCAGCTCACCCGAGGACAGGGGAGATCAGCCCCGGCATTTT.

This clonotype was seen repeatedly, ten times or more. The rearrangement links TRBV24-1 to TRBJ1-5; 12 nucleotides line up with TRBD1. The germline V gene has CDR1 KGHDR and CDR2 SFDVKD. The CDR3 has 17 residues. Trimming took 4 bases from V and 6 from J; bases not matched to a gene: 9. The CDR3 nucleotides are TGTGCCACCAGTGAAAGCGGGACAGGGGGCGAGGGTCAGCCCCAGCATTTT. Residues: CATSESGTGGEGQPQHF.

This clonotype showed up many times. The chain has TRBV20-1 and TRBJ2-7; the match to TRBD1 covers 7 bases. After removal of 0 bases from V and 2 bases from J, the junction contained 7 bases not matched to a gene. Germline V gene sequence: CDR1 DFQATT, CDR2 SNEGSKA (reference sequence). The CDR3 runs to 15 residues. The CDR3 loop is CSARDPKTGTYEQYF. As DNA, the CDR3 is TGCAGTGCTAGAGACCCGAAGACAGGGACCTACGAGCAGTACTTC.

This clonotype has a handful of counts. This chain connects TRBV7-3 to TRBJ2-1; possible D gene TRBD1, 5 bases. The length of the CDR3 is 13 residues. Germline assignment: CDR1 SGHTA and CDR2 FQGTGA. V was clipped by 2 bases and J by 6 bases, with 8 bases between them. CDR3 residues: CASSLSDSNEQFF. In nucleotides, the CDR3 is TGTGCCAGCAGCTTATCAGACAGCAATGAGCAGTTCTTC.

This clonotype has a handful of counts. This sequence joins TRBV7-9 and TRBJ1-1, with no clear D. Trimming pared 2 bases from V and 1 base from J, leaving 8 bases between. The CDR3 is 14 residues long. The germline V gene encodes CDR1 SEHNR and CDR2 FQNEAQ (reference sequence). The CDR3 region is CASSLRATNTEAFF. In DNA, the CDR3 is TGTGCCAGCAGCTTAAGGGCCACGAACACTGAAGCTTTCTTT.

This clonotype was detected only a few times. The chain recombines TRBV20-1 with TRBJ2-5; 9 positions agree with TRBD2. Germline CDR1 DFQATT, CDR2 SNEGSKA (reference sequence). V was pared by 5 bases and J by 7 bases, with 14 bases of the junction left unmatched. The CDR3 is 15 residues long. CDR3: CSAGYLAGAQGTQYF. CDR3 coding DNA: TGCAGTGCTGGATATTTAGCGGGGGCTCAGGGGACCCAGTACTTC.

This clonotype was observed at least ten times. The genes are TRBV6-1 and TRBJ2-3; D possibly matches TRBD1 or TRBD2 (6 bases each). In germline, CDR1 is MNHNS, CDR2 SASEGT. Trimming took off 10 bases at V and 8 bases at J, with 25 bases between the two ends. The CDR3 is made up of 15 amino acids. As DNA, the CDR3 is TGTGCCACCCTCCCCGGCTGGGGGGCGGTTGCTACGCAGTATTTT. This gives the protein CATLPGWGAVATQYF.

This clonotype has a count of ten or more. V gene TRBV3-1 combines with J gene TRBJ1-2; 9 positions agree with TRBD1. The J segment lost 5 bases and the V segment lost 4 bases, leaving 2 bases of the junction unmatched. This CDR3 comprises 13 residues. Germline V gene lookup returns CDR1 LGHDT and CDR2 YNNKEL (reference sequence). The CDR3 spells CASSPGQGYGYTF. CDR3 bases: TGTGCCAGCAGCCCTGGACAGGGGTATGGCTACACCTTC. Full variable domain (missing parts from reference TRBV3-1 and TRBJ1-2): DTAVSQTPKYLVTQMGNDKSIKCEQNLGHDTMYWYKQDSKKFLKIMFSYNNKELIINETVPNRFSPKSPDKAHLNLHINSLELGDSAVYFCASSPGQGYGYTFGSGTRLTVV.

V usage is TRBV29-1 and J usage is TRBJ2-3; 7 positions match TRBD2. CDR3 size: 13 residues. Germline CDR1 is SQVTM and CDR2 is ANQGSEA. The V segment lost 7 bases and the J segment 4 bases; nucleotides outside the gene matches: 8. CDR3: CSAEGRGPDTQYF. DNA of the CDR3: TGCAGCGCCGAGGGGAGGGGTCCAGATACGCAGTATTTT.

This clonotype was counted between two and nine times. This chain connects TRBV7-3 to TRBJ2-7; weak D call: TRBD2 (6 bases). The V end was cut by 5 bases, the J end by 4 bases, with 15 bases between. CDR3 length equals 14 residues. From germline, CDR1 is SGHTA and CDR2 FQGTGA. The CDR3 nucleotides are TGTGCCAGCAGCCCCGGGGGTAGCGGATACGAGCAGTACTTC. This translates into CASSPGGSGYEQYF. The entire variable domain, with the rest obtained from reference TRBV7-3 and TRBJ2-7, is as follows: GAGVSQTPSNKVTEKGKYVELRCDPISGHTALYWYRQSLGQGPEFLIYFQGTGAADDSGLPNDRFFAVRPEGSVSTLKIQRTERGDSAVYLCASSPGGSGYEQYFGPGTRLTVT.

This clonotype turned up a few times. The rearrangement links TRBV18 to TRBJ1-1; D is undetermined. CDR1 is KGHSH and CDR2 is LQKENI in the germline V gene. The CDR3 spans 14 residues. V lost 1 base and J lost 1, with 7 bases in between. CDR3 coding DNA: TGTGCCAGCTCACCACTAACCAAGAACACTGAAGCTTTCTTT. Translated, it gives CASSPLTKNTEAFF.

At least ten counts were recorded for this clonotype. The chain is built from TRBV27 and TRBJ2-2, with 9 bases matching TRBD1. This CDR3 comprises 17 residues. Germline-derived CDR1 and CDR2 are MNHEY and SMNVEV (reference sequence). With 3 bases clipped from V and 5 bases from J, the junction kept 10 bases outside the gene matches. The CDR3 nucleotides are TGTGCCAGCAGTTTGTCCGGGACAGGGTGGTATACCGGGGAGCTGTTTTTT. Protein product: CASSLSGTGWYTGELFF.

The gene calls are TRBV20-1 and TRBJ1-1; D unresolved. CDR1 is DFQATT, CDR2 SNEGSKA, per germline (reference sequence). The germline V and J ends were trimmed by 0 bases and 1 base, with 12 bases remaining between them. The CDR3 extends over 15 amino acids. CDR3 sequence (DNA): TGCAGTGCTAGAGATGTCGCAGCCGCGAACACTGAAGCTTTCTTT. This translates into CSARDVAAANTEAFF.

The chain employs TRBV20-1 and TRBJ2-5; D ambiguous. Trimming pared 6 bases from V and 10 bases from J, leaving 18 bases between. Germline V gene sequence: CDR1 DFQATT, CDR2 SNEGSKA (reference sequence). The CDR3 is 12 residues long. CDR3 sequence: CSASSPSNLQYF. For the CDR3, the DNA is TGCAGTGCCTCGTCACCGTCCAATCTCCAGTACTTC.

The sample holds one count of this clonotype. Mismatch with germline at one junction end may stem from a read error. This chain links TRBV7-9 with TRBJ2-1, with D tentatively TRBD1 (6 bases). The CDR3 loop spans 18 amino acids. Germline loops: CDR1 SEHNR, CDR2 FQNEAQ (reference sequence). CDR3 sequence: CASSLGKLGGGSYNDQFF. CDR3 sequence (DNA): TGTGCCAGCAGCTTAGGAAAACTCGGTGGGGGCTCCTACAATGATCAGTTCTTC.

Many counts were recorded for this clonotype. The chain is built from TRBV27 and TRBJ1-5; D is unresolved. The V gene's germline CDR1 is MNHEY and CDR2 SMNVEV (reference sequence). This CDR3 has 15 residues. Trimming left V 3 bases short and J 4 bases short, with 13 bases between. CDR3 region: CASSFSWGGNQPQHF. The DNA of the CDR3 is TGTGCCAGCAGTTTTTCGTGGGGAGGGAATCAGCCCCAGCATTTT.

The gene calls are TRBV11-2 and TRBJ1-1; TRBD1 matches 7 bases. The J segment lost 0 bases and the V segment lost 3 bases, leaving 4 bases of the junction unmatched. Germline-derived CDR1 and CDR2 are SGHAT and FQNNGV. This CDR3 is built from 15 residues. The CDR3 region has the DNA TGTGCCAGCAGCTTTGACAGGGTCTTGAACACTGAAGCTTTCTTT. Residues: CASSFDRVLNTEAFF.

The genes are TRBV5-1 and TRBJ2-7, with D tentatively TRBD2 (5 bases). Germline V CDR1 and CDR2: SGHRS, YFSETQ. The V end lost 4 bases, the J end lost 1 base, and 18 bases lay between the germline ends. CDR3 length: 16 amino acids. The CDR3 reads CASSPEGTYQSYEQYF. The CDR3 DNA sequence: TGCGCCAGCAGCCCCGAGGGAACCTATCAGTCCTACGAGCAGTACTTC.

This clonotype was counted between two and nine times. This chain connects TRBV2 to TRBJ1-2; a possible D gene is TRBD1 (5 bases). The germline V and J ends were trimmed by 5 bases and 5 bases, with 18 bases remaining between them. The CDR3 covers 15 residues. Germline assignment: CDR1 SNHLY and CDR2 FYNNEI. Here the CDR3 reads CASSPQGPGGYGYTF. The CDR3, as DNA: TGTGCCAGCAGTCCCCAGGGCCCTGGGGGTTATGGCTACACCTTC.

This clonotype has only a few counts. The rearrangement uses TRBV2 and TRBJ2-1; 7 bases are shared with TRBD1. The V gene's germline CDR1 is SNHLY and CDR2 FYNNEI. Unmatched junction bases numbered 3, after V lost 5 bases and J lost 5 bases. The CDR3 is 13 residues long. This CDR3 reads CASSTDRDNEQFF. Here the CDR3 DNA reads TGTGCCAGCAGTACCGACAGGGACAATGAGCAGTTCTTC.

The chain has TRBV5-6 and TRBJ1-1, with D possibly TRBD1 on 5 matching bases. CDR1 is SGHDT and CDR2 is YYEEEE in the germline V gene. V lost 0 bases, J lost 7 bases, and 13 bases lay in between. The CDR3 totals 14 residues. Written as DNA, the CDR3 is TGTGCCAGCAGCTTGGCGGGGGGAGTCAGTGAAGCTTTCTTT. Protein sequence: CASSLAGGVSEAFF.

On this clonotype itself: One end of the junction fails to match germline, which may point to a read error. The chain uses TRBV20-1 and TRBJ1-4; 11 bases map to TRBD1. CDR1 is DFQATT, CDR2 SNEGSKA, per germline (reference sequence). The CDR3 has 14 residues. The CDR3 DNA sequence: TGCAGTGCGAGAGGGACAGGGGGAAATGAAAAACTGTTTTTT. This encodes CSARGTGGNEKLFF.

The chain recombines TRBV28 with TRBJ1-4; D remains unclear. Trimming stripped 7 bases from V and 12 bases from J, with 15 bases between. Germline CDR1 MDHEN, CDR2 SYDVKM. The CDR3 spans 12 residues. CDR3 in DNA: TGTGCCAGCACCTCCGGTGTCTATCAACTGTTTTTT. Protein sequence: CASTSGVYQLFF.

The table lists this clonotype with many counts. V is TRBV10-3 and J is TRBJ1-2, with a possible D match to TRBD1 (5 bases). The germline CDR1 and CDR2 sequences are ENHRY and SYGVKD. V shed 8 bases and J shed 5 bases, with 9 bases lying between them. The CDR3 sequence is 11 residues long. In DNA, the CDR3 is TGTGCCATCCGACAGTCTTATGGCTACACCTTC. Its translation is CAIRQSYGYTF.

The genes are TRBV5-1 and TRBJ2-3, with D possibly being TRBD1 or TRBD2 (5 bases each). V gave up 1 base and J gave up 0 bases, with 9 bases separating them. Germline CDR1 and CDR2: SGHRS and YFSETQ. CDR3 length: 15 residues. This chain's CDR3 is CASSLSGPSTDTQYF. In nucleotides, the CDR3 is TGCGCCAGCAGCTTGTCGGGACCTAGCACAGATACGCAGTATTTT.

This clonotype occurred a few times. This chain joins TRBV29-1 and TRBJ2-1; 10 bases are a match to TRBD2. The germline V gene has CDR1 SQVTM and CDR2 ANQGSEA. Unmatched junction bases numbered 6, after V lost 1 base and J lost 0 bases. This CDR3 spans 17 amino acids. In DNA, the CDR3 is TGCAGCGTTGAAGTGGGACTAGCGACCCACTCCTACAATGAGCAGTTCTTC. This codes for CSVEVGLATHSYNEQFF.

This clonotype was observed a single time. It is unclear where the CDR3 begins or ends on the DNA, so no DNA is shown, and the CDR3 is as TCRdb lists it. This chain uses TRBV6-2 or TRBV6-3 with TRBJ1-2; the DNA was not compared with TRBD1, the D call given in the table. The CDR3 is 14 amino acids in total, end residues counted. The V gene's germline CDR1 is MNHEY and CDR2 SVGEGT. CDR3 sequence reads: CASRWAGGTYGCTF.

The sample holds many counts of this clonotype. The chain employs TRBV24-1 and TRBJ2-3; 9 bases match TRBD2. Trimming cost V 5 bases and J 6 bases; bases outside gene matches: 11. In germline, CDR1 is KGHDR, CDR2 SFDVKD. CDR3 size: 16 residues. The CDR3 protein is CATSVGGRGPRDTQYF. The CDR3 DNA is TGTGCCACCAGTGTGGGCGGGAGGGGCCCTCGGGATACGCAGTATTTT.

This clonotype has only a few counts. The rearrangement joins TRBV11-3 to TRBJ2-3; D unresolved. V was shortened by 5 bases and J by 4 bases, with 10 bases between the two germline ends. CDR1 and CDR2 (germline): SGHNT, YENEEA. CDR3 length: 13 residues. The CDR3 region is CASSPKTADTQYF. The CDR3, as DNA: TGTGCCAGCAGCCCCAAGACCGCAGATACGCAGTATTTT.

The chain has TRBV11-2 and TRBJ2-7, with D uncertain. The V gene's germline CDR1 is SGHAT and CDR2 FQNNGV. This CDR3 has 15 amino acids. Trimming removed 0 bases at V and 1 base at J, with 10 bases between. DNA for the CDR3: TGTGCCAGCAGCTTAGACCCGCAGAGGTCCTACGAGCAGTACTTC. This gives the protein CASSLDPQRSYEQYF.

This clonotype was counted ten times or more. The chain joins TRBV7-8 to TRBJ2-5; 9 bases agree with TRBD2. The ends lost 2 bases at V and 6 bases at J; junction bases unmatched: 4. The length of the CDR3 is 14 residues. Germline V lookup: CDR1 SGHVS, CDR2 FQNEAQ. The DNA of the CDR3 is TGTGCCAGCAGCTTACAAAGCGGGGGGAAGACCCAGTACTTC. It translates to CASSLQSGGKTQYF.